Described below is a single TCR beta chain sequence and its context. This record comes from a study of blood T cell repertoires in COVID-19. Background on the study: The study drew acute and convalescent COVID-19 samples from the United States, Italy and Spain. T cells, B-cell-depleted T cells, or PBMCs provided the cDNA or gDNA that served as material.

Looked up from germline, CDR1 is LGHDT and CDR2 is YNNKEL (reference sequence). This CDR3 region has 19 residues. V shed 2 bases and J shed 0 bases, with 20 bases lying between them. Authors' processing steps: Amplification with reference gene primers provided the estimates of nucleated cell counts. Using immunoSEQ multiplex PCR, the repertoire was profiled, and TCRdb retains in-frame clones only, with some absent. D and trimming were read from the DNA, whereas the V and J calls and clone size are those reported in that table. This sample has 80,000 or so clones, with 80% to 90% found just once. The source material was peripheral blood. The rearrangement joins TRBV3-1 (or the pseudogene TRBV3-2) to TRBJ1-3, with D possibly being TRBD1 (6 bases). The TCR originated in a human donor in a cohort sampled during active COVID-19. CDR3 DNA sequence: TGTGCCAGCAGCCAACCCGGGCCTCCGGACAGAGACTCTGGAAACACCATATATTTT. Protein sequence: CASSQPGPPDRDSGNTIYF.